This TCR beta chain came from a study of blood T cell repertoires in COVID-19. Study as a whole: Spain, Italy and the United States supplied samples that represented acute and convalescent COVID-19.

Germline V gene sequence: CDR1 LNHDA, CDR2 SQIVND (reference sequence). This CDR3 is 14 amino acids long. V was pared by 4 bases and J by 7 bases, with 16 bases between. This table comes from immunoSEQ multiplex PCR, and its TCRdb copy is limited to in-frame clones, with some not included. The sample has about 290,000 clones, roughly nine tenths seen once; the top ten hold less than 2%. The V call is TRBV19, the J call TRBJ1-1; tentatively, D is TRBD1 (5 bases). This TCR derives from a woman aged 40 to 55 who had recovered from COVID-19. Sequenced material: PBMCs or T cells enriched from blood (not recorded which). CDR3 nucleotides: TGTGCCAGTAGTACCCGGCGGGGGGTGCTTGAAGCTTTCTTT. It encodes CASSTRRGVLEAFF.